These 25 T cell receptor beta chains came from one sample sequenced in a study of blood T cell repertoires in COVID-19. Assay: immunoSEQ multiplex PCR; the TCRdb copy retains only in-frame clones and omits some. The sample holds 150,000 to 200,000 clones, approximately 83% seen once. Sequencing was done on a sample of peripheral blood. The receptors originated from a middle-aged man with active or convalescent COVID-19.

This clone was observed a single time. The chain carries TRBV6-5 and TRBJ2-7, with 8 nucleotides matching TRBD1. V lost 6 bases, J lost 2 bases, and 9 bases stayed unmatched. Germline CDR1 MNHEY, CDR2 SVGAGI. This CDR3 region has 15 residues. This CDR3 reads CASSPTGVQTYEQYF. DNA of the CDR3: TGTGCCAGCAGCCCGACAGGGGTTCAGACCTACGAGCAGTACTTC.

The CDR3 DNA reads as TGCGCCAGCAGCTTGGCGACGGGGGAGACCCAGTACTTC. It translates to CASSLATGETQYF. The rearrangement joins TRBV5-1 to TRBJ2-5, with D possibly being TRBD2 (5 bases). Germline V gene lookup returns CDR1 SGHRS and CDR2 YFSETQ. The CDR3 sequence is 13 residues long. V lost 0 bases, J lost 5 bases, and 8 bases lay in between.

This clone turned up a few times. The rearrangement links TRBV18 to TRBJ1-5; D not resolved. CDR1 is KGHSH and CDR2 is LQKENI in the germline V gene. CDR3 length: 14 amino acids. V lost 5 bases to trimming and J lost 0 bases, with 8 bases between them. DNA of the CDR3: TGTGCCAGCTCAATCACTTATAGCAATCAGCCCCAGCATTTT. It codes for CASSITYSNQPQHF.

The gene calls are TRBV3-1 (or the pseudogene TRBV3-2) and TRBJ1-4; 7 nucleotides align to TRBD1. The CDR3 consists of 15 residues. CDR1 and CDR2 from the germline V gene are LGHDT and YNNKEL (reference sequence). Germline trimming cut 10 bases from V and 2 bases from J; bases unmatched to any gene: 10. CDR3 residues: CATQGGFATNEKLFF. In DNA, the CDR3 is TGTGCCACCCAGGGGGGATTTGCGACTAATGAAAAACTGTTTTTT.

The chain couples TRBV21-1 to TRBJ1-5; the D call in the table, TRBD1, was not verified against the DNA. TRBV21-1 is termed a pseudogene. CDR3 length: 18 amino acids. The CDR3 sequence: CASGPRDRVLYSNQPQHF. The CDR3, as DNA: TGTGCCAGCGGTCCCCGGGACAGGGTGCTATATAGCAATCAGCCCCAGCATTTT.

The rearrangement joins TRBV6-6 to TRBJ2-7; D might be TRBD1 (6 bases). This CDR3 comprises 14 residues. Germline V CDR1 and CDR2: MNHNY, SVGAGI (reference sequence). V was cut by 6 bases and J by 2 bases, with 14 bases left in between. The CDR3 nucleotides are TGTGCCAGCAGGGAGCCAGGGGAGACCTACGAGCAGTACTTC. As protein: CASREPGETYEQYF.

CDR3 region: CASGRGQGENNEQFF. CDR3 bases: TGTGCTAGTGGCCGCGGACAGGGTGAGAACAATGAGCAGTTCTTC. The J gene is TRBJ2-1, the V gene TRBV12-5, with TRBD1 matching 8 bases. This CDR3 has 15 amino acids. Unmatched junction bases numbered 9, after V lost 6 bases and J lost 5 bases. Germline-derived CDR1 and CDR2 are LGHNT and FRNRAP. The full variable domain, with the rest looked up from reference TRBV12-5 and TRBJ2-1, is DARVTQTPRHKVTEMGQEVTMRCQPILGHNTVFWYRQTMMQGLELLAYFRNRAPLDDSGMPKDRFSAEMPDATLATLKIQPSEPRDSAVYFCASGRGQGENNEQFFGPGTRLTVL.

The rearrangement links TRBV11-2 to TRBJ2-7; 8 bases are shared with TRBD2. Unmatched junction bases numbered 3, after V lost 5 bases and J lost 6 bases. Germline-derived CDR1 and CDR2 are SGHAT and FQNNGV. This CDR3 contains 12 residues. CDR3 residues: CASSPGGAEQYF. CDR3 bases: TGTGCCAGCAGCCCGGGGGGGGCCGAGCAGTACTTC.

The J gene is TRBJ2-5, the V gene TRBV5-1; a weak D match, TRBD2 (6 bases). Germline CDR1 and CDR2: SGHRS and YFSETQ. V was trimmed by 4 bases and J by 2 bases, leaving 12 bases between them. The CDR3 is 14 residues long. The CDR3 nucleotides are TGCGCCAGCAGCAGGGAGGATGCACAAGAGACCCAGTACTTC. Residues: CASSREDAQETQYF. Variable domain in full (rest from reference TRBV5-1 and TRBJ2-5): KAGVTQTPRYLIKTRGQQVTLSCSPISGHRSVSWYQQTPGQGLQFLFEYFSETQRNKGNFPGRFSGRQFSNSRSEMNVSTLELGDSALYLCASSREDAQETQYFGPGTRLLVL.

The chain recombines TRBV11-2 with TRBJ1-5, with a possible D match to TRBD1 (5 bases). The CDR3 contains 14 residues. Trimming left V 7 bases short and J 2 bases short, with 12 bases between. Germline V lookup: CDR1 SGHAT, CDR2 FQNNGV. DNA of the CDR3: TGTGCCAGCACCAAAGGGGCTGGCAATCAGCCCCAGCATTTT. This translates into CASTKGAGNQPQHF.

This clone was counted once. This chain uses TRBV6-6 with TRBJ1-2; weak D call: TRBD1 (6 bases). The CDR3 loop spans 13 amino acids. Germline loops: CDR1 MNHNY, CDR2 SVGAGI (reference sequence). V was cut by 6 bases and J by 3 bases, with 11 bases left in between. The CDR3 sequence is CASRWGGDYGYTF. CDR3 nucleotides: TGTGCCAGCAGGTGGGGGGGCGACTATGGCTACACCTTC.

The V gene is TRBV6-2 or TRBV6-3, the J gene TRBJ2-1; weak D call: TRBD1 (5 bases). Deletions cut 6 bases from V and 6 bases from J, with 12 bases between. This CDR3 spans 13 amino acids. Germline lookup yields CDR1 MNHEY and CDR2 SVGEGT. The CDR3 nucleotides are TGTGCCAGCAGCCTTAAGGGGCCCAATGAGCAGTTCTTC. This sequence encodes CASSLKGPNEQFF.

The chain combines TRBV6-5 with TRBJ1-4; a possible D gene is TRBD1 (6 bases). Looked up from germline, CDR1 is MNHEY and CDR2 is SVGAGI. The V and J ends lost 4 bases and 6 bases respectively, with 12 bases between them. The CDR3 has 14 amino acids. As DNA, the CDR3 is TGTGCCAGCAGTTTTGCAGGGGCCGATGAAAAACTGTTTTTT. Protein product: CASSFAGADEKLFF.

This chain links TRBV5-4 with TRBJ2-7; maybe TRBD2 (5 bases). Trimming took 0 bases from V and 2 from J, leaving 15 bases between them. The CDR3 sequence is 16 residues long. CDR1 and CDR2 from the germline V gene are SGHNT and YYREEE (reference sequence). CDR3 nucleotide sequence: TGTGCCAGCAGCTTGGGGGGAGCCAGGATTACCTACGAGCAGTACTTC. It yields the protein CASSLGGARITYEQYF.

Here the CDR3 DNA reads TGTGCCAGCAGCTTATTGACAGGGGGCTATGGCTACACCTTC. Its protein product is CASSLLTGGYGYTF. The V and J genes are TRBV7-2 and TRBJ1-2; 9 nucleotides match TRBD1. The germline V gene has CDR1 SGHTA and CDR2 FQGNSA. The trim removed 2 bases at V and 4 bases at J, leaving 2 bases unmatched. This CDR3 has 14 amino acids.

The rearrangement uses TRBV2 and TRBJ2-5, with D unclear. The germline V gene encodes CDR1 SNHLY and CDR2 FYNNEI. V dropped 0 bases and J dropped 0 bases, with 11 bases sitting between them. CDR3 length: 16 amino acids. The CDR3 DNA follows: TGTGCCAGCAGTGAAGCGAACATCAGGTACCAAGAGACCCAGTACTTC. This gives the protein CASSEANIRYQETQYF.

The rearrangement links TRBV27 to TRBJ1-5; TRBD1 is a possible D gene (5 bases). V was clipped by 3 bases and J by 2 bases, with 14 bases between them. Germline CDR1 is MNHEY and CDR2 is SMNVEV (reference sequence). CDR3 size: 16 residues. CDR3 protein: CASSFQNGAGNQPQHF. CDR3 in DNA: TGTGCCAGCAGTTTCCAAAATGGGGCTGGCAATCAGCCCCAGCATTTT.

This clone showed up just a few times. The rearrangement links TRBV12-3 or TRBV12-4 to TRBJ1-5; D call uncertain. V was shortened by 4 bases and J by 10 bases, with 14 bases between the two germline ends. The CDR3 spans 13 residues. The CDR3 bases are TGTGCCAGCAGTTCCGGGGAGGATTTACCCCAGCATTTT. It translates to CASSSGEDLPQHF.

For the CDR3, the DNA is TGTGCCAGCAGATCCGGGACAGAAAATGAAAAACTGTTTTTT. It specifies CASRSGTENEKLFF. This chain uses TRBV6-6 with TRBJ1-4; 7 bases are a match to TRBD1. From germline, CDR1 is MNHNY and CDR2 SVGAGI (reference sequence). CDR3 size: 14 residues. Trimming removed 6 bases from V and 5 bases from J; junction bases left unmatched: 6.

The chain joins TRBV5-1 to TRBJ2-3; 7 bases fit TRBD2. The CDR3 consists of 17 residues. Germline V gives CDR1 SGHRS, CDR2 YFSETQ. The V segment lost 6 bases and the J segment 4 bases; nucleotides outside the gene matches: 17. DNA of the CDR3: TGCGCCAGCACAACGGGGATCGTGGCGGGAGTGCCAGATACGCAGTATTTT. Protein: CASTTGIVAGVPDTQYF.

The chain joins TRBV24-1 to TRBJ2-1, with TRBD2 identical over 7 bases. The germline V gene has CDR1 KGHDR and CDR2 SFDVKD. V lost 4 bases to trimming and J lost 5 bases; unmatched junction nucleotides: 7. This CDR3 comprises 15 residues. CDR3 region: CATSDLAARNNEQFF. The DNA for the CDR3 is TGTGCCACCAGTGACCTAGCGGCAAGGAACAATGAGCAGTTCTTC.

The V call is TRBV7-2, the J call TRBJ1-2; D might be TRBD1 (6 bases). Germline V gene lookup returns CDR1 SGHTA and CDR2 FQGNSA. Trimming removed 3 bases from V and 8 bases from J, with 13 bases in between. The CDR3 runs to 13 residues. The CDR3 DNA reads as TGTGCCAGCAGCTTGTGGGCAGGGGTAGGCTACACCTTC. It is translated as CASSLWAGVGYTF. The complete variable domain, with remaining parts taken from reference TRBV7-2 and TRBJ1-2, reads GAGVSQSPSNKVTEKGKDVELRCDPISGHTALYWYRQSLGQGLEFLIYFQGNSAPDKSGLPSDRFSAERTGGSVSTLTIQRTQQEDSAVYLCASSLWAGVGYTFGSGTRLTVV.

The count of this clone is one. CDR3 nucleotides: TGTGCCAGCAGTATAACCCCAGGTCAGCCCCAGCATTTT. This codes for CASSITPGQPQHF. The V call is TRBV27, the J call TRBJ1-5; D remains ambiguous. CDR1 and CDR2 (germline): MNHEY, SMNVEV (reference sequence). V was pared by 5 bases and J by 6 bases, with 11 bases between. The CDR3 is 13 amino acids.

The V gene is TRBV20-1, the J gene TRBJ2-1; D is uncertain. The germline gives CDR1 DFQATT, CDR2 SNEGSKA (reference sequence). The CDR3 length is 10 residues. Here the CDR3 DNA reads TGCAGGCAGAACTACAATGAGCAGTTCTTC. Its translation is CRQNYNEQFF.

The chain has TRBV6-6 and TRBJ1-3; 7 positions match TRBD1. The CDR3 consists of 15 residues. Looked up from germline, CDR1 is MNHNY and CDR2 is SVGAGI (reference sequence). V shed 4 bases, J shed 0 bases, and the junction held 3 bases outside the gene matches. CDR3 DNA sequence: TGTGCCAGCAGTTTAACAGGGGTCTCTGGAAACACCATATATTTT. This codes for CASSLTGVSGNTIYF.